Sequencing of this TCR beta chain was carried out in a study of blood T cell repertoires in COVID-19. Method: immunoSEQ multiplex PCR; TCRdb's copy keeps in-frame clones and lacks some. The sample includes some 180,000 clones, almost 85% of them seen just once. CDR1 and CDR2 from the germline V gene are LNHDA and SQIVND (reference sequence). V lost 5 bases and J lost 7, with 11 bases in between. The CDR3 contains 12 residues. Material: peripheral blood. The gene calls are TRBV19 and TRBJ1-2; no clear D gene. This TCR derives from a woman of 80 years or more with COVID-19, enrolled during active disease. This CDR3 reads CASSFTVGGYTF. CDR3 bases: TGTGCCAGTAGTTTCACAGTGGGTGGCTACACCTTC.